The T cell receptor (beta chain) described here comes from a study of control samples from healthy donors and cancer patients. Libraries were prepared by immunoSEQ multiplex PCR; TCRdb keeps only in-frame clonotypes and omits some of them. The sample yields 190,000 or so clones, approximately 92% seen once. Trimming left V 0 bases short and J 3 bases short, with 16 bases between. The CDR3 runs 17 residues. Germline V lookup: CDR1 SGHDN, CDR2 FVKESK. The receptor comes from a man younger than 30 in good health. Sequencing was done on a sample of blood. This chain joins TRBV14 and TRBJ2-3; D is perhaps TRBD1 (7 bases). CDR3 amino acids: CASSQERASGGTDTQYF. CDR3 in DNA: TGTGCCAGCAGCCAAGAACGGGCCTCAGGGGGGACAGATACGCAGTATTTT.